This T cell receptor (beta chain) was found in a study of blood T cell repertoires in COVID-19. Study details: Donors in the United States, Italy and Spain gave samples during acute or convalescent COVID-19. The cDNA or gDNA used as material had been derived from T cells, B-cell-depleted T cells, or PBMCs.

V lost 6 bases and J lost 0; bases outside the gene matches: 7. Germline CDR1 and CDR2: MNHEY and SVGAGI. This CDR3 has 15 amino acids. In the authors' methods: Estimation of nucleated cell counts relied on the amplification of reference gene primers. Libraries were prepared by immunoSEQ multiplex PCR; TCRdb keeps only in-frame clonotypes and omits some of them. V, J and clone size are those of that table, while D and trimming were read from the DNA. The profile shows 60,000 to 75,000 clones, approximately 86% of them singletons. The chain carries TRBV6-5 and TRBJ1-1; 7 bases align to TRBD1. This sequence was found in a woman in her fifties or sixties with acute or convalescent COVID-19. Sequenced material: peripheral blood. The CDR3 coding sequence is TGTGCCAGCAGCCGAGGACAGGAATTGAACACTGAAGCTTTCTTT. This sequence encodes CASSRGQELNTEAFF.